Listed here are 9 T cell receptor beta chains from one sample, sequenced in a study of CD8+CD57+ T cells in acquired aplastic anemia. Genomic DNA, the template, was used for profiling of the TCR beta VDJ and CDR3. TCRdb re-derived calls from the reads in MiXCR, one entry per CDR3 protein. The sample includes approximately 50,000 distinct CDR3 sequences, approximately 72% of them seen just once. Sequencing used sorted CD4+, CD8+, or CD8+CD57+ T cells (not recorded which) from PBMCs. Receptors were obtained from a human donor in good health, serving as a control.

The table lists this clonotype with many counts. The rearrangement uses TRBV4-1 and TRBJ1-1, with D perhaps TRBD1 (5 bases). Germline CDR1 is MGHRA and CDR2 is YSYEKL. CDR3 length equals 14 residues. V lost 0 bases to trimming and J lost 5 bases, with 10 bases between them. CDR3 amino acids: CASSQDLGETEAFF. In DNA form, the CDR3 reads TGCGCCAGCAGCCAAGATCTGGGGGAAACTGAAGCTTTCTTT.

The V gene is TRBV20-1, the J gene TRBJ2-7; the match to TRBD1 covers 8 bases. Trimming took 2 bases from V and 3 from J; bases not matched to a gene: 6. CDR3 length: 14 residues. Germline values: CDR1 DFQATT, CDR2 SNEGSKA (reference sequence). CDR3 loop: CSARQGARDYEQYF. The CDR3 DNA reads as TGCAGTGCTAGACAGGGGGCCAGAGACTACGAGCAGTACTTC.

The rearrangement uses TRBV28 and TRBJ2-3; 13 positions match TRBD2. From germline, CDR1 is MDHEN and CDR2 SYDVKM. V shed 4 bases, J shed 5 bases, and the junction held 6 bases outside the gene matches. The CDR3 totals 16 residues. CDR3 bases: TGTGCCAGCAGTTCAGGACTAGCGGGAGTGGGAGATACGCAGTATTTT. Its translation: CASSSGLAGVGDTQYF. The entire variable domain, with the rest obtained from reference TRBV28 and TRBJ2-3, is as follows: DVKVTQSSRYLVKRTGEKVFLECVQDMDHENMFWYRQDPGLGLRLIYFSYDVKMKEKGDIPEGYSVSREKKERFSLILESASTNQTSMYLCASSSGLAGVGDTQYFGPGTRLTVL.

V and J are TRBV15 and TRBJ1-2; tentative D call: TRBD1 (5 bases). V dropped 3 bases and J dropped 4 bases, with 15 bases sitting between them. CDR1 is LNHNV, CDR2 YYDKDF, per germline (reference sequence). This CDR3 region has 15 residues. The CDR3 sequence: CATSSSTPGGYGYTF. Here the CDR3 DNA reads TGTGCCACCAGCAGCTCAACCCCCGGGGGCTATGGCTACACCTTC.

The J gene is TRBJ2-7, the V gene TRBV29-1, with 10 bases identical to TRBD1. After removal of 7 bases from V and 4 bases from J, the junction contained 7 bases not matched to a gene. This CDR3 region has 13 residues. Germline V CDR1 and CDR2: SQVTM, ANQGSEA. CDR3 amino acids: CSATDRGIYEQYV. In nucleotides, the CDR3 is TGCAGCGCCACGGACAGGGGGATATACGAGCAGTACGTC.

The J gene is TRBJ2-7, the V gene TRBV7-8; D gene ambiguous. This CDR3 has 14 residues. CDR1 SGHVS and CDR2 FQNEAQ come from the germline V gene. V was trimmed by 0 bases and J by 6 bases, leaving 12 bases between them. DNA of the CDR3: TGTGCCAGCAGCTTAGCTAGTCGCAGGACCGAGCAGTACTTC. Translation: CASSLASRRTEQYF.

The rearrangement links TRBV15 to TRBJ2-7; weak D call: TRBD1 (6 bases). The CDR3 has 13 residues. The V gene's germline CDR1 is LNHNV and CDR2 YYDKDF (reference sequence). Deletions cut 3 bases from V and 7 bases from J, with 13 bases between. CDR3 amino acids: CATSSDWGREQYF. The CDR3 region has the DNA TGTGCCACCAGCAGTGACTGGGGGCGGGAGCAGTACTTC.

A single count supports this clonotype. V is TRBV10-3 and J is TRBJ2-1; 7 bases are a match to TRBD2. Germline V lookup: CDR1 ENHRY, CDR2 SYGVKD. The CDR3 spans 17 residues. With 0 bases clipped from V and 7 bases from J, the junction kept 12 bases outside the gene matches. The CDR3 loop is CAISESGWRGIGNEQFF. CDR3 DNA: TGTGCCATCAGTGAGTCGGGTTGGCGGGGGATTGGGAATGAGCAGTTCTTC.

The chain employs TRBV7-6 and TRBJ1-2; D is unresolved. Trimming shortened V by 0 bases and J by 5 bases, and 7 bases separated the two germline ends. Germline assignment: CDR1 SGHVS and CDR2 FNYEAQ. The CDR3 runs to 13 residues. The CDR3 DNA reads as TGTGCCAGCAGCTTAGCCCTCGGATATGGCTACACCTTC. Its translation: CASSLALGYGYTF.